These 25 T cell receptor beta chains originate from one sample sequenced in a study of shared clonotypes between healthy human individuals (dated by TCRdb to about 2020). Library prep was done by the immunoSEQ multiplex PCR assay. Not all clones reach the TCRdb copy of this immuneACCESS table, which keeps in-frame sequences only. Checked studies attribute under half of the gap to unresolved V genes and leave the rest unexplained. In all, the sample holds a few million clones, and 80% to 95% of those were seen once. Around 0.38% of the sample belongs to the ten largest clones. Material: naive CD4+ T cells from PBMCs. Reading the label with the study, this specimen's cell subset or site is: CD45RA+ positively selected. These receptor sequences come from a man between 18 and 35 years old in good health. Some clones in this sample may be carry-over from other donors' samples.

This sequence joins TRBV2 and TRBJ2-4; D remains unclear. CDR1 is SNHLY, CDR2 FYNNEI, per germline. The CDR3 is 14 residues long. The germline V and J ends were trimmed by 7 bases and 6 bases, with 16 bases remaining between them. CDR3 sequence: CASTDSHLGNIQYF. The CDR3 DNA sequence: TGTGCCAGCACAGATAGCCACTTGGGAAACATTCAGTACTTC.

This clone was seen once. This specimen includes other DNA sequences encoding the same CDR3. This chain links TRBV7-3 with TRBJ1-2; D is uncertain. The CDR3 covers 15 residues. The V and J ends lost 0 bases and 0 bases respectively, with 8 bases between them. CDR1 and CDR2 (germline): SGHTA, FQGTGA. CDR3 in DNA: TGTGCCAGCAGCTTAACGGGTGGACCTAACTATGGCTACACCTTC. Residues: CASSLTGGPNYGYTF.

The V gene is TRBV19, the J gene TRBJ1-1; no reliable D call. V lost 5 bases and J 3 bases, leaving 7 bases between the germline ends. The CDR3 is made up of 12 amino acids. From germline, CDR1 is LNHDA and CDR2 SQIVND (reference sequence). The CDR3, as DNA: TGTGCCAGTAGTTTCGCAGACACTGAAGCTTTCTTT. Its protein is CASSFADTEAFF.

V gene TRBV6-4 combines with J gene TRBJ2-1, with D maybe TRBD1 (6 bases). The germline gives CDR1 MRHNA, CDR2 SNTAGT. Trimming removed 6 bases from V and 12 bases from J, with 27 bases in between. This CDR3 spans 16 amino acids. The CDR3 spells CASSPGAAAHSRRQFF. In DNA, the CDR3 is TGTGCCAGCAGCCCAGGGGCCGCGGCTCACTCACGGCGGCAGTTCTTC.

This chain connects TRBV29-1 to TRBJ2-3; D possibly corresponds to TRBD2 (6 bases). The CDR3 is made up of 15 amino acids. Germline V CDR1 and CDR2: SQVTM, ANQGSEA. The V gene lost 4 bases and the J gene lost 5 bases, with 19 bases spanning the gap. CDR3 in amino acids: CSVGRGLPGEDTQYF. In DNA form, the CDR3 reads TGCAGCGTTGGGAGAGGGCTCCCGGGAGAAGATACGCAGTATTTT.

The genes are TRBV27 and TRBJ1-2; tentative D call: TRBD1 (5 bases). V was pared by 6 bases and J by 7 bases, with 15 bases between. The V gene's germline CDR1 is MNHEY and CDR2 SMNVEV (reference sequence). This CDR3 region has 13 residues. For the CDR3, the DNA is TGTGCCAGCAGCCGCCCGGGGGAGGGTGGCTACACCTTC. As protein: CASSRPGEGGYTF.

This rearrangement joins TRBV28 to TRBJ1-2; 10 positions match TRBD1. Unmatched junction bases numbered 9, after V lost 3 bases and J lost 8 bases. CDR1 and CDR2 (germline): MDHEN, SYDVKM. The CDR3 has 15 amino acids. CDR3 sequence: CASSLTGGRVAGYTF. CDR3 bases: TGTGCCAGCAGTTTGACAGGGGGCCGTGTTGCAGGCTACACCTTC.

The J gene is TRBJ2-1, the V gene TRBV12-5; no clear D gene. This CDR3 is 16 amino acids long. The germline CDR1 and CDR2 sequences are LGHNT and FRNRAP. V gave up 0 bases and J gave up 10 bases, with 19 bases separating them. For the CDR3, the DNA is TGTGCTAGTGGTTTGGTACTGACCCCCAATTTGAGGGAGCAGTTCTTC. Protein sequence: CASGLVLTPNLREQFF. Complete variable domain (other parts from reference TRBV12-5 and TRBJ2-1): DARVTQTPRHKVTEMGQEVTMRCQPILGHNTVFWYRQTMMQGLELLAYFRNRAPLDDSGMPKDRFSAEMPDATLATLKIQPSEPRDSAVYFCASGLVLTPNLREQFFGPGTRLTVL.

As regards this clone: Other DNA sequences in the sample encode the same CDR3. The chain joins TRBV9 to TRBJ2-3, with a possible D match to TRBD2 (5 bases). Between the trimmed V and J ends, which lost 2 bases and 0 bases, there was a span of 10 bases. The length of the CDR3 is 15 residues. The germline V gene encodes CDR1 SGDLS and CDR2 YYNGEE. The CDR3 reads CASSVSGGSTDTQYF. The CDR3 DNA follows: TGTGCCAGCAGCGTCTCAGGCGGGAGCACAGATACGCAGTATTTT.

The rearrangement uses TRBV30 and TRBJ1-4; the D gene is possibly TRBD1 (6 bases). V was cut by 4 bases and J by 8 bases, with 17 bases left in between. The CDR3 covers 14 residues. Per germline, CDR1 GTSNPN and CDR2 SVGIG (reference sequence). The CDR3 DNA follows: TGTGCCTGGAATTTGGGGCAGGGGAGCGAAAAACTGTTTTTT. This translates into CAWNLGQGSEKLFF.

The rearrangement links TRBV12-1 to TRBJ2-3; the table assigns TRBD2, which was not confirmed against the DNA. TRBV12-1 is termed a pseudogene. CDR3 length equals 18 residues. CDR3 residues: CASSFRRGISGMLDTQYF. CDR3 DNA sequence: TGTGCCAGCAGCTTTCGCCGAGGGATTAGCGGGATGCTGGATACGCAGTATTTT.

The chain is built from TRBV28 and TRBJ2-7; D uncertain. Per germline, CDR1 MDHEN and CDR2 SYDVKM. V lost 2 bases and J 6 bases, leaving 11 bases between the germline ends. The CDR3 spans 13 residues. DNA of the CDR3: TGTGCCAGCAGTTTAAGGGTCCCCCCCGAGCAGTACTTC. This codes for CASSLRVPPEQYF.

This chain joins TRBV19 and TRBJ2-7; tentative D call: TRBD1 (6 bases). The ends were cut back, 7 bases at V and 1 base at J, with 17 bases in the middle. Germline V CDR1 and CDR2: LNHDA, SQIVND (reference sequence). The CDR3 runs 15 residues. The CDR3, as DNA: TGTGCCAGTAAACTGCAAGGGGGACAATCCTACGAGCAGTACTTC. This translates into CASKLQGGQSYEQYF. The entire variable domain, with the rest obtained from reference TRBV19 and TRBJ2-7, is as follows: DGGITQSPKYLFRKEGQNVTLSCEQNLNHDAMYWYRQDPGQGLRLIYYSQIVNDFQKGDIAEGYSVSREKKESFPLTVTSAQKNPTAFYLCASKLQGGQSYEQYFGPGTRLTVT.

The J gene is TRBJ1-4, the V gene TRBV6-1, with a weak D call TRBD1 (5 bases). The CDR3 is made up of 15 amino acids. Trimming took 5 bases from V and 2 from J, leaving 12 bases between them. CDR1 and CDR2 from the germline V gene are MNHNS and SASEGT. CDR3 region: CASSQWGFTNEKLFF. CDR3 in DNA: TGTGCCAGCAGTCAATGGGGGTTTACTAATGAAAAACTGTTTTTT.

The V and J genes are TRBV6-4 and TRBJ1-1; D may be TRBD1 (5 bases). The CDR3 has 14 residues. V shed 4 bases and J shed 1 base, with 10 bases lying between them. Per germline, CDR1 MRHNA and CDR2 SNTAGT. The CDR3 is CASSATRGNTEAFF. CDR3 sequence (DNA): TGTGCCAGCAGTGCCACAAGGGGGAACACTGAAGCTTTCTTT.

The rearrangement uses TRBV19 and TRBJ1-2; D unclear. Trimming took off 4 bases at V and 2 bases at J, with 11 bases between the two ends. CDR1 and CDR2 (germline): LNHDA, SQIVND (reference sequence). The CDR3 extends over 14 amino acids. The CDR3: CASSTGTPNYGYTF. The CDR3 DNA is TGTGCCAGTAGTACGGGCACCCCGAACTATGGCTACACCTTC.

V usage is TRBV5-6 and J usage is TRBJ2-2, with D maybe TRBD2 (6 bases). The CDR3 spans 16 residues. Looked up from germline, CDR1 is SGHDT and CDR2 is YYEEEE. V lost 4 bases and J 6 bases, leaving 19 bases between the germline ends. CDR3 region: CASSRRLVSESGELFF. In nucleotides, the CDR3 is TGTGCCAGCAGCCGTAGACTAGTTTCAGAATCCGGGGAGCTGTTTTTT.

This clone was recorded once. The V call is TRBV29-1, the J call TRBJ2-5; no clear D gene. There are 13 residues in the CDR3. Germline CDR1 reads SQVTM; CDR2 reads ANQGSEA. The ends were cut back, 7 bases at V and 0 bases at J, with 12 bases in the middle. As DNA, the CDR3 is TGCAGCGGCACAAAGCCTTACCAAGAGACCCAGTACTTC. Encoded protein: CSGTKPYQETQYF.

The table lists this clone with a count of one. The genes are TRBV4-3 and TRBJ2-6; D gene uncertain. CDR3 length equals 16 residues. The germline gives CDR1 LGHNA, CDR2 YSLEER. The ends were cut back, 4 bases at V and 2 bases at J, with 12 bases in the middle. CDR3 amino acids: CASSRRDVPGANVLTF. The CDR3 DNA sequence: TGCGCCAGCAGCCGACGCGACGTGCCTGGGGCCAACGTCCTGACTTTC.

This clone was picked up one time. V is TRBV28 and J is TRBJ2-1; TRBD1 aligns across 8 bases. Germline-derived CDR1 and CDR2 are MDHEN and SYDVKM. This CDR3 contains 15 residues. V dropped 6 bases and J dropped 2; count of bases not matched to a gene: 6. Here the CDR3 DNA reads TGTGCCAGCAGCTCTCCGGGACAGGCCTACAATGAGCAGTTCTTC. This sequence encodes CASSSPGQAYNEQFF.

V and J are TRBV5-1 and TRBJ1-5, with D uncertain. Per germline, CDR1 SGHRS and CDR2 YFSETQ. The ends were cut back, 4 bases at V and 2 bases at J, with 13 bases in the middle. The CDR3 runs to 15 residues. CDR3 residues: CASSPDVGGNQPQHF. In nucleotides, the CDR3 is TGCGCCAGCAGCCCGGATGTGGGAGGCAATCAGCCCCAGCATTTT.

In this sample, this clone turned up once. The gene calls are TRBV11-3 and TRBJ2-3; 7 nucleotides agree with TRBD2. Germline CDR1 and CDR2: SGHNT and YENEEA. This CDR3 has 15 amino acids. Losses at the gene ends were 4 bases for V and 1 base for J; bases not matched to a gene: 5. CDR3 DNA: TGTGCCAGCAGCTGGGGCGGGAGTCGCACAGATACGCAGTATTTT. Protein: CASSWGGSRTDTQYF.

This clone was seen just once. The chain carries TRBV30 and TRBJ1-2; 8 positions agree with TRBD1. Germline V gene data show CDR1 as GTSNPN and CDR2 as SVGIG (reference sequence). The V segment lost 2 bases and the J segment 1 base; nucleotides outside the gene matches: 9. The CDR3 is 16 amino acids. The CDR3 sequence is CAWSSDRTGINYGYTF. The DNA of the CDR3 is TGTGCCTGGAGTTCAGATAGGACAGGGATTAACTATGGCTACACCTTC.

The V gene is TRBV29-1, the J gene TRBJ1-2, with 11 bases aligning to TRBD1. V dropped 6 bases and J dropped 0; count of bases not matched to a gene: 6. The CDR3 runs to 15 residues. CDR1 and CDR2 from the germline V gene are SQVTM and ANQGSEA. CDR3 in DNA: TGCAGCGTCAGGGACAGGGGGGCAGCTAACTATGGCTACACCTTC. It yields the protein CSVRDRGAANYGYTF. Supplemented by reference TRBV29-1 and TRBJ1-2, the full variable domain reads SAVISQKPSRDICQRGTSLTIQCQVDSQVTMMFWYRQQPGQSLTLIATANQGSEATYESGFVIDKFPISRPNLTFSTLTVSNMSPEDSSIYLCSVRDRGAANYGYTFGSGTRLTVV.

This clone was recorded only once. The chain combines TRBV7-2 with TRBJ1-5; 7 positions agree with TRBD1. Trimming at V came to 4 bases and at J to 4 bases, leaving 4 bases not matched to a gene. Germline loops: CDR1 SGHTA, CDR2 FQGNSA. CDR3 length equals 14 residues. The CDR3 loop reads CASSSGQPNQPQHF. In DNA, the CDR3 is TGTGCCAGCAGCTCGGGACAGCCGAATCAGCCCCAGCATTTT.